This is a list of T cell receptor beta chains from one sample in a study of early T cells in non-severe SARS-CoV-2 infection. In TCRdb, the 5' RACE reads were re-called with MiXCR into one record per CDR3 protein. The sample gives 20,000 to 30,000 distinct CDR3 sequences, around 4% of which show up once; under 4.5% is in the top ten. Sample: whole blood. The receptors shown here come from an adult who was a healthcare worker with PCR-confirmed SARS-CoV-2 infection or an uninfected control (not recorded which). Each CDR3 is given with its conserved first and last residue. Fields, in order: J gene, CDR3 length, V gene, D gene, clone size, CDR3 DNA, CDR3 protein. A D gene is named only where the DNA matches it firmly. Size is stated for part of the rows, as once, few or many counts, or as a class when the clone is expanded.

J gene: TRBJ1-4; CDR3 length: 16; V gene: TRBV5-4; D gene: -; clone size: few; CDR3 DNA: TGTGCCAGCAGCTCCTCCCCGGGGACTGGGGTTGAAAAACTGTTTTTT; CDR3 protein: CASSSSPGTGVEKLFF
J gene: TRBJ2-3; CDR3 length: 15; V gene: TRBV27; D gene: -; clone size: -; CDR3 DNA: TGTGCCAGCAGTTTATCGCGGAGCGACACAGATACGCAGTATTTT; CDR3 protein: CASSLSRSDTDTQYF
J gene: TRBJ2-2; CDR3 length: 14; V gene: TRBV7-3; D gene: TRBD1; clone size: many; CDR3 DNA: TGTGCCAGCAGCAGGGGGCCCTACACCGGGGAGCTGTTTTTT; CDR3 protein: CASSRGPYTGELFF
J gene: TRBJ2-3; CDR3 length: 17; V gene: TRBV28; D gene: TRBD2; clone size: many; CDR3 DNA: TGTGCCAGCAGTTTACTCGCGGGAGGGGCCGGCACAGATACGCAGTATTTT; CDR3 protein: CASSLLAGGAGTDTQYF
J gene: TRBJ2-1; CDR3 length: 11; V gene: TRBV29-1; D gene: -; clone size: many; CDR3 DNA: TGCAGCGTTGAAGGGGGAGATGAGCAGTTCTTC; CDR3 protein: CSVEGGDEQFF
J gene: TRBJ1-5; CDR3 length: 15; V gene: TRBV18; D gene: TRBD1; clone size: -; CDR3 DNA: TGTGCCAGCTCGGATTACGGACAGGGAGTGGGGCCCCAGCATTTT; CDR3 protein: CASSDYGQGVGPQHF
J gene: TRBJ2-3; CDR3 length: 14; V gene: TRBV20-1; D gene: TRBD2; clone size: few; CDR3 DNA: TGCAGTGCTAGAGTTAGCGGGAGTGCGGATACGCAGTATTTT; CDR3 protein: CSARVSGSADTQYF
J gene: TRBJ2-1; CDR3 length: 14; V gene: TRBV3-1; D gene: -; clone size: few; CDR3 DNA: TGTGCCAGCAGCCCCAGCGGTGCTTACAATGAGCAGTTCTTC; CDR3 protein: CASSPSGAYNEQFF
J gene: TRBJ2-1; CDR3 length: 12; V gene: TRBV7-9; D gene: -; clone size: many; CDR3 DNA: TGTGCCAGCAGCCCCTGGTACAATGAGCAGTTCTTC; CDR3 protein: CASSPWYNEQFF
J gene: TRBJ2-1; CDR3 length: 14; V gene: TRBV7-2; D gene: -; clone size: many; CDR3 DNA: TGTGCCAGCAGCTTGTCTCTAGCGCTAGATGAGCAGTTCTTC; CDR3 protein: CASSLSLALDEQFF
J gene: TRBJ2-5; CDR3 length: 15; V gene: TRBV28; D gene: TRBD1; clone size: many; CDR3 DNA: TGTGCCAGCAGTCTCGGACAGGGGGGCCAAGAGACCCAGTACTTC; CDR3 protein: CASSLGQGGQETQYF
J gene: TRBJ2-7; CDR3 length: 15; V gene: TRBV3-1; D gene: TRBD1; clone size: -; CDR3 DNA: TGTGCCAGCAGCCTCTCGGACAGGGGGGCCTACGAGCAGTACTTC; CDR3 protein: CASSLSDRGAYEQYF
J gene: TRBJ2-7; CDR3 length: 13; V gene: TRBV5-1; D gene: -; clone size: many; CDR3 DNA: TGCGCCAGCAGCTTGGATGCGGTTGGCGAGCAGTACTTC; CDR3 protein: CASSLDAVGEQYF
J gene: TRBJ2-3; CDR3 length: 15; V gene: TRBV20-1; D gene: TRBD2; clone size: many; CDR3 DNA: TGCAGTGCTAGGGGTACTAGCGGGAGGGCAGATACGCAGTATTTT; CDR3 protein: CSARGTSGRADTQYF
J gene: TRBJ2-1; CDR3 length: 16; V gene: TRBV2; D gene: TRBD2; clone size: -; CDR3 DNA: TGTGCCAGCAGTGATAGACTAGCGGGAATACGGAATGAGCAGTTCTTC; CDR3 protein: CASSDRLAGIRNEQFF
J gene: TRBJ1-2; CDR3 length: 13; V gene: TRBV5-1; D gene: -; clone size: many; CDR3 DNA: TGCGCCAGCAGTGTATGGGAAGACAGTGGCTACACCTTC; CDR3 protein: CASSVWEDSGYTF
J gene: TRBJ2-1; CDR3 length: 14; V gene: TRBV7-9; D gene: TRBD2; clone size: many; CDR3 DNA: TGTGCCAGCAGTTTTAGCGGGATTTACAATGAGCAGTTCTTC; CDR3 protein: CASSFSGIYNEQFF
J gene: TRBJ1-1; CDR3 length: 12; V gene: TRBV7-9; D gene: -; clone size: many; CDR3 DNA: TGTGCCAGCAGCCTTATGAACACTGAAGCTTTCTTT; CDR3 protein: CASSLMNTEAFF
J gene: TRBJ2-7; CDR3 length: 16; V gene: TRBV27; D gene: TRBD2; clone size: many; CDR3 DNA: TGTGCCAGCAGTTTTAGTAGCGGGTACGTCGGAGACGAGCAGTACTTC; CDR3 protein: CASSFSSGYVGDEQYF
J gene: TRBJ2-2; CDR3 length: 17; V gene: TRBV4-1; D gene: TRBD2; clone size: -; CDR3 DNA: TGCGCCAGCAGCGAAGAGTTAGCGGGGGCGAACACCGGGGAGCTGTTTTTT; CDR3 protein: CASSEELAGANTGELFF
J gene: TRBJ2-5; CDR3 length: 13; V gene: TRBV10-3; D gene: -; clone size: medium-sized; CDR3 DNA: TGTGCCATCAGTGAGTCGGGGCCAGAGACCCAGTACTTC; CDR3 protein: CAISESGPETQYF
J gene: TRBJ2-1; CDR3 length: 12; V gene: TRBV7-6; D gene: -; clone size: many; CDR3 DNA: TGTGCCAGCAGCTTAGAGAGCCATGAGCAGTTCTTC; CDR3 protein: CASSLESHEQFF
J gene: TRBJ2-7; CDR3 length: 15; V gene: TRBV12-3/TRBV12-4; D gene: TRBD2; clone size: -; CDR3 DNA: TGTGCCAGCACCGAGGGACTAGCGGGTTCCTACGAGCAGTACTTC; CDR3 protein: CASTEGLAGSYEQYF
J gene: TRBJ2-7; CDR3 length: 11; V gene: TRBV3-1; D gene: -; clone size: many; CDR3 DNA: TGTGCCAGCAGCCGGGGGGCCGAGCAGTACTTC; CDR3 protein: CASSRGAEQYF
J gene: TRBJ2-3; CDR3 length: 15; V gene: TRBV13; D gene: TRBD2; clone size: few; CDR3 DNA: TGTGCCAGCAGCTCCAGGACTAGGGCAACAGATACGCAGTATTTT; CDR3 protein: CASSSRTRATDTQYF
J gene: TRBJ2-7; CDR3 length: 14; V gene: TRBV9; D gene: -; clone size: many; CDR3 DNA: TGTGCCAGCAGCGCAGGCCCTTTGGGCGGCGAGCAGTACTTC; CDR3 protein: CASSAGPLGGEQYF
J gene: TRBJ1-5; CDR3 length: 15; V gene: TRBV18; D gene: -; clone size: many; CDR3 DNA: TGTGCCAGCTCACCAGCGGGGGGCTTTGGGCAGCCCCAGCATTTT; CDR3 protein: CASSPAGGFGQPQHF